This T cell receptor (beta chain) was observed in a study of molecular identifiers for immune sequencing clone quantification. Study context: With replicates, the RNA of approximately 22,000 or 94,000 naive CD8 cells was split five ways and four were sequenced.

Germline CDR1 reads LNHDA; CDR2 reads SQIVND (reference sequence). With 3 bases removed from V and 8 bases from J, the gap between germline ends came to 12 bases. The CDR3 consists of 13 residues. TCRdb redid the calling of the PCR reads with MiXCR, one entry per CDR3 protein. Among approximately 550,000 distinct CDR3 sequences, roughly 26% were seen once, and the ten largest hold over 0.6%. Study-wide findings and caveats: Over 98% of effector molecules, yet under 1% of naive-cell molecules, were held by clones above 20 RNA copies.

Naive CD8 libraries used 20,000 to 1,000,000 sorted cells and 10%, 30% or 50% RNA. Details on this clonotype: Its specificity is not known.

This TCR was sampled from a human donor in good health. Some libraries in this study had Jurkat cell RNA spiked in. This sequence joins TRBV19 and TRBJ2-3; D is unclear. The specimen was naive CD8+ T cells from blood, with Jurkat cell RNA spiked in. Subset described: FACS-sorted CD8+CD4-CCR7+CD45RA+ naive T cells. The CDR3 protein is CASSIRPDATQYF. CDR3 nucleotide sequence: TGTGCCAGTAGTATTCGCCCGGACGCTACGCAGTATTTT.